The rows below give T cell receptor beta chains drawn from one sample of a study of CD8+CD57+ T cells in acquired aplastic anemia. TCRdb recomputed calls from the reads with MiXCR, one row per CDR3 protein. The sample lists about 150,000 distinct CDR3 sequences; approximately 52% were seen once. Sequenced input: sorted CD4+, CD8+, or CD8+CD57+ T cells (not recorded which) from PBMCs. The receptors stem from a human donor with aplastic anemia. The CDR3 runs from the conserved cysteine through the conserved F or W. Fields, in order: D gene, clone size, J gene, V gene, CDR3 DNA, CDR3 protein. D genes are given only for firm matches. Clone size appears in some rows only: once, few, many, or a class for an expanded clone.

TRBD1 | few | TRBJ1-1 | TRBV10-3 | TGTGCCATCAGTGGGGACAGGGCTAACACTGAAGCTTTCTTT | CAISGDRANTEAFF
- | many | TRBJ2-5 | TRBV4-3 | TGCGCCAGCAGCCAAACCGGGACCCTGGGCGAGACCCAGTACTTC | CASSQTGTLGETQYF
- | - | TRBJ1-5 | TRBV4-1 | TGCGCCAGCAGCCCCGCAACGGGGGGTCCACAGGATACGCAGCATTTT | CASSPATGGPQDTQHF
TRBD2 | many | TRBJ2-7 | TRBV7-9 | TGTGCCAGCAGCGCTAATCTAGCGGGCCAAGGGTCCTACGAGCAGTACTTC | CASSANLAGQGSYEQYF
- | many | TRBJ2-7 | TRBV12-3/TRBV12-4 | TGTGCCAGCAGCCCGCGTGGGGACGAGCAGTACTTC | CASSPRGDEQYF
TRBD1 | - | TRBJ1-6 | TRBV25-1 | TGTGCCAGCAGTGGATTACGGGACAGGGAATCACCCCTCCACTTT | CASSGLRDRESPLHF
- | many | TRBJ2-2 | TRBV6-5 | TGTGCCAGCAGTAACGGGGGGCACGGGGAGCTGTTTTTT | CASSNGGHGELFF
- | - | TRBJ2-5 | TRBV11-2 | TGTGCCAGCAGCCCTACATCGGCGGGCCAAGAGACCCAGTACTTC | CASSPTSAGQETQYF
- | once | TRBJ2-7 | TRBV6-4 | TGTGCCAGCAGTGACTCACTTCTAGTCTACGAGCAGTACTTC | CASSDSLLVYEQYF
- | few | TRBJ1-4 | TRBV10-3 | TGTGCCATCAGAGAGGGGGGGGCTAATGAAAAACTGTTTTTT | CAIREGGANEKLFF
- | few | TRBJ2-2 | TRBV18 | TGTGCCAGCTCTCCGGACCGGAACACCGGGGAGCTGTTTTTT | CASSPDRNTGELFF
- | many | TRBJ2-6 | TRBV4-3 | TGCGCCAGCAGCCAAGATAGAGGGTCTGGGGCCAACGTCCTGACTTTC | CASSQDRGSGANVLTF
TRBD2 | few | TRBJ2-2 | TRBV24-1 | TGTGCCACCAGTGCCTGGGATAGCGGGGCGAACACCGGGGAGCTGTTTTTT | CATSAWDSGANTGELFF
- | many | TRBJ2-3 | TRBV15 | TGTGCCACCGCAACCTCGAGCGCGGGGGCCTTCACAGATACGCAGTATTTT | CATATSSAGAFTDTQYF
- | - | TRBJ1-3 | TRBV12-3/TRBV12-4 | TGTGCCAGCACGGGGGCAGATGGAAACACCATATATTTT | CASTGADGNTIYF
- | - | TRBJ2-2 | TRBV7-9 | TGTGCCAGCAGTCCCGGTGATGGGCCTACCGGGGAGCTGTTTTTT | CASSPGDGPTGELFF
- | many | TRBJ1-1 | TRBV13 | TGTGCCAGCAGCTTTGGACGGATGAACACTGAAGCTTTCTTT | CASSFGRMNTEAFF
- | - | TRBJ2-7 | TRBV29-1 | TGCAGCGTGGAACAGGGTTCCGAGCAGTACTTC | CSVEQGSEQYF
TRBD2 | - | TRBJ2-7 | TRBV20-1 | TGCAGTGCTAGAAGCGGGAGAGACACCTACGAGCAGTACTTC | CSARSGRDTYEQYF
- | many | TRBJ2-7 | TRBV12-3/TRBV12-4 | TGTGCCAGCAGCCGCGGGGCAGCCTACGAGCAGTACTTC | CASSRGAAYEQYF
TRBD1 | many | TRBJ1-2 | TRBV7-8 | TGTGCCAGCAGCCAATATCCGGACAGGCAGCCGTATTATGGCTACACCTTC | CASSQYPDRQPYYGYTF
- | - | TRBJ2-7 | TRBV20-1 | TGCAGTGCTAGAAGAGGGCGTCGCGAGCAGTACTTC | CSARRGRREQYF
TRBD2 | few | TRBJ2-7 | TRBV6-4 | TGTGCCAGCAGTCGGACTAGCGGGGCCTACGAGCAGTACTTC | CASSRTSGAYEQYF
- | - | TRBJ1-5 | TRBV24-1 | TGTGCCACCAGTGATTACAGGGTCGATCAGCCCCAGCATTTT | CATSDYRVDQPQHF
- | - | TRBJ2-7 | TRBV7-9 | TGTGCCAGCAGCCACGGACCTTACGAGCAGTACTTC | CASSHGPYEQYF
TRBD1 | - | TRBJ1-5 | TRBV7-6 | TGTGCCAGCAGCACCGGGACAGGGGTCGACCAGCCCCAGCATTTT | CASSTGTGVDQPQHF
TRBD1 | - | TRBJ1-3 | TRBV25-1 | TGTGCCAGCAGTGAATCCTACCGGGACAGGGATTTATCTGGAAACACCATATATTTT | CASSESYRDRDLSGNTIYF
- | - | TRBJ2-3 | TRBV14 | TGTGCCAGCAGCCCCCCTGTGGGGGCAGATCCTACTACAAGCACAGATACGCAGTATTTT | CASSPPVGADPTTSTDTQYF
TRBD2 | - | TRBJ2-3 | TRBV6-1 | TGTGCCAGCAGTCGGACTAGCGGGGGAGCCTGGGATACGCAGTATTTT | CASSRTSGGAWDTQYF
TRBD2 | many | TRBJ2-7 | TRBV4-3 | TGCGCCAGCAGCCAAGATCGGGGTAGCGGGGGCTCCTACGAGCAGTACTTC | CASSQDRGSGGSYEQYF
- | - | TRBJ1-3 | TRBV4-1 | TGCGCCAGCAGCCAAACAGTGGGAAACACCATATATTTT | CASSQTVGNTIYF
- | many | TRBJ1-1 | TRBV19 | TGTGCCAGTAGTCTCTCGAGGACATTGAACACTGAAGCTTTCTTT | CASSLSRTLNTEAFF
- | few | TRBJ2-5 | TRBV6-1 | TGTGCCATCAGTGTGGGGGCCGTGGAAGAGACCCAGTACTTC | CAISVGAVEETQYF
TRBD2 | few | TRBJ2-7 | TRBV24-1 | TGTGCCACCAGTGATTGGACTAGCGGAGGGGTGGACGAGCAGTACTTC | CATSDWTSGGVDEQYF
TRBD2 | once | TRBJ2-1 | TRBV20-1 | TGCAGTGCCAGCACCCCACATAGCGGGGGGGTCCCCTACAATGAGCAGTTCTTC | CSASTPHSGGVPYNEQFF
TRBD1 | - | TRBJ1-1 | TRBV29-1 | TGCAGCGTTGTAAGGTGGGACAGAAAGATGAACACTGAAGCTTTCTTT | CSVVRWDRKMNTEAFF
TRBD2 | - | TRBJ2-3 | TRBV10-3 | TGTGCCATCAGTGAGCAAACTAGCGGGGCGGCTAATACGCAGTATTTT | CAISEQTSGAANTQYF
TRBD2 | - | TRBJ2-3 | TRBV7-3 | TGTGCCAGCAGCTTAAAAGCCGGGACTAGCGGGTCCACAGATACGCAGTATTTT | CASSLKAGTSGSTDTQYF
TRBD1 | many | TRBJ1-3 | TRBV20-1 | TGCAGTGCTCGACAGGGGGCTGGAAACACCATATATTTT | CSARQGAGNTIYF
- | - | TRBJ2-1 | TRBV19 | TGTGCCAGTAGTATCACGGATGAGCAGTTCTTC | CASSITDEQFF
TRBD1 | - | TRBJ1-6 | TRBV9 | TGTGCCAGCAGTGAAGGGGACAGGGCTTCACCCCTCCACTTT | CASSEGDRASPLHF
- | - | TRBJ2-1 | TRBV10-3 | TGTGCCAGCAGTCGGTCGACTAGGTCTTCTTACAATGAGCAGTCCTTC | CASSRSTRSSYNEQSF
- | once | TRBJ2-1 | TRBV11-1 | TGTGCCAGCAGCTTATCCCCGCAGAGTTACAATGAGCAGTTCTTC | CASSLSPQSYNEQFF
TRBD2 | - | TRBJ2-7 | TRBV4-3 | TGCGCCAGCAGCCAAGCGGGGGGGGACTACGAGCAGTACTTC | CASSQAGGDYEQYF
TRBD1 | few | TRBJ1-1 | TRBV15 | TGTGCCACCAGCAGAGACGGGACAGGGAGTGACACTGAAGCTTTCTTT | CATSRDGTGSDTEAFF
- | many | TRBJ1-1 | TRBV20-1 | TGCAGTGCTAACGGGCCGGGCAGCTTGATCGGGCAATGGAGCACTGAAGCTTTCTTT | CSANGPGSLIGQWSTEAFF
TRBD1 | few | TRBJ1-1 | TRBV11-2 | TGTGCCAGCAGCTTAGATTTGACAGGGGGTATTAACACTGAAGCTTTCTTT | CASSLDLTGGINTEAFF
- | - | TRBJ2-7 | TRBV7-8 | TGTGCCAGCAGCCATGGGCAGTACTTC | CASSHGQYF
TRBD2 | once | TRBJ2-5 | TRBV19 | TGTGCCAGTACCAAGACTAGCGGGGGGCTCGAGACCCAGTACTTC | CASTKTSGGLETQYF
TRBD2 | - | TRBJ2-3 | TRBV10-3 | TGTGCCACCTCTGTCCTGAGACTAGCGGAGGGGGATTTCACAGATACGCAGTATTTT | CATSVLRLAEGDFTDTQYF
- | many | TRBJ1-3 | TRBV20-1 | TGCAGTGCTCATGATAGGGGTAATGCTGGAAACACCATATATTTT | CSAHDRGNAGNTIYF
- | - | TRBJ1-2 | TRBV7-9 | TGTGCCAGCAGCTTTAGCCCAAGCGATGGCTACACCTTC | CASSFSPSDGYTF
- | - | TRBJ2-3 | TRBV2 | TGTGCCAGCAGTTACAGGGGGGGTACAGATACGCAGTACTTT | CASSYRGGTDTQYF
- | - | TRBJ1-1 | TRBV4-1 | TGCGCCAACAGCCAAAAAGGCGGGCTCGGTGAAGCTTTCTTT | CANSQKGGLGEAFF
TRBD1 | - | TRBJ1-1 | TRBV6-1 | TGTGCCAGCAGTACCAGGGGGAGTAGAGCTTTCTTT | CASSTRGSRAFF